These T cell receptor beta chains were read from a single sample in a study of human T cells and chemical hapten exposure. Via MiXCR, TCRdb re-called the RACE reads, giving one row per CDR3 protein. This table has approximately 85,000 distinct CDR3 sequences, around 9.6% appearing once. Material: whole blood, obtained in connection with sensitization to the hapten diphenylcyclopropenone (DPC). The receptor set was obtained from a woman in her thirties with alopecia areata. Some clones in this sample may be carry-over from other donors' samples. CDR3s include the opening cysteine and the closing phenylalanine or tryptophan. The D gene is left open where the match is weak. Clone size is stated in some rows and not others, as once, few, many or a class when expanded.

-,many,TRBJ1-3,TRBV18,CASSFDRRDSGNTIYF,TGTGCCAGCTCATTCGACAGACGAGACTCTGGAAACACCATATATTTT
TRBD2,few,TRBJ2-3,TRBV2,CASSAGLAGNTDTQYF,TGTGCCAGCAGCGCGGGACTAGCGGGTAACACAGATACGCAGTATTTT
TRBD2,many,TRBJ2-3,TRBV28,CASSQAGITDTQYF,TGTGCCAGCAGTCAAGCGGGGATCACAGATACGCAGTATTTT
-,many,TRBJ1-5,TRBV21-1,CASSKGRSNQPQHF,TGTGCCAGCAGCAAAGGTCGGAGCAATCAGCCCCAGCATTTT
-,-,TRBJ2-5,TRBV11-3,CASSLVQQETQYF,TGTGCCAGCAGCTTGGTCCAGCAAGAGACCCAGTACTTC
-,few,TRBJ2-3,TRBV7-2,CASSLDGTFNGYF,TGTGCCAGCAGCTTAGACGGGACTTTTAATGGGTATTTT
TRBD2,many,TRBJ2-7,TRBV12-3/TRBV12-4,CASSLGSGRFAQYF,TGTGCCAGCAGTTTGGGTAGCGGGAGGTTCGCGCAGTACTTC
-,many,TRBJ1-1,TRBV6-2/TRBV6-3,CASSYTDRRAFF,TGTGCCAGCAGTTACACCGACAGGCGGGCTTTCTTT
-,-,TRBJ2-7,TRBV28,CAADRDTSYEQYF,TGTGCCGCCGACCGGGACACTTCCTACGAGCAGTACTTC
-,few,TRBJ2-5,TRBV24-1,CATSDLSKETQYF,TGTGCCACCAGTGATTTATCGAAGGAGACCCAGTACTTC
-,many,TRBJ2-7,TRBV20-1,CSASPGLSYEQYF,TGCAGTGCTAGTCCCGGACTCTCCTACGAGCAGTACTTC
TRBD2,few,TRBJ2-3,TRBV29-1,CSVGTSGTDTQYF,TGCAGCGTGGGGACTAGCGGCACAGATACGCAGTATTTT
-,many,TRBJ2-5,TRBV29-1,CSAETGQETQYF,TGCAGCGCCGAGACAGGCCAAGAGACCCAGTACTTC
-,few,TRBJ2-1,TRBV30,CAWGTTGPGEQFF,TGTGCCTGGGGCACCACAGGCCCCGGGGAGCAGTTCTTC
-,many,TRBJ2-7,TRBV6-2/TRBV6-3,CASIESGSSYEQYF,TGTGCCAGCATCGAATCAGGGAGCTCCTACGAGCAGTACTTC